This T cell receptor beta chain was captured in a study of immune reconstitution after stem cell transplant in scleroderma. Per the germline V gene, CDR1 is SEHNR and CDR2 is FQNEAQ (reference sequence). V was cut by 3 bases and J by 0 bases, with 16 bases left in between. There are 17 residues in the CDR3. TCRdb used MiXCR to reprocess the RT-PCR reads, holding one entry per CDR3 protein. The sample has under 2,500 distinct CDR3 sequences; 6.4% are singletons. The TCR originated in a female donor with systemic sclerosis. V and J are TRBV7-9 and TRBJ2-3; D may be TRBD1 or TRBD2 (6 bases each). Sample acquisition took place before or after autologous hematopoietic stem cell transplantation (not recorded which). The DNA for the CDR3 is TGTGCCAGCAGCTTTGCGGGACAAAAAACTAGCACAGATACGCAGTATTTT. This gives the protein CASSFAGQKTSTDTQYF.